This T cell receptor (beta chain) was sequenced in a study of blood T cell repertoires in COVID-19. Overall study: Whether acute or convalescent, the COVID-19 samples came from the United States, Italy and Spain. Nucleic acid was either cDNA or gDNA, and it came from T cells, B-cell-depleted T cells, or PBMCs.

Trimming removed 6 bases at V and 1 base at J, with 13 bases between. Germline assignment: CDR1 LGHNT and CDR2 FRNRAP. This CDR3 has 14 amino acids. Original analysis: Reference gene primers were amplified, and this amplification served to estimate nucleated cell counts. Here immunoSEQ multiplex PCR was the method, and the copy in TCRdb shows in-frame clones only, minus some. D and trimming come from the DNA, and the V and J calls and clone size come from that table. The sample has 200,000 to 300,000 clones, 70% to 80% seen once. This clone was counted many times. The chain is built from TRBV12-5 and TRBJ2-7, with TRBD2 as a possible D gene (5 bases). The TCR comes from an elderly woman with acute or convalescent COVID-19. Sequenced sample: peripheral blood. The CDR3 nucleotides are TGTGCTAGTGGAGTGGGGAGTTCGTCCTACGAGCAGTACTTC. Translating it yields CASGVGSSSYEQYF.